Each of the 21 T cell receptor beta chains below was sequenced from the same sample in a study of CD8+CD57+ T cells in acquired aplastic anemia. Genomic DNA acted as the template from which TCR beta VDJ combination and CDR3 sequence profiling were carried out. TCRdb called the reads again in MiXCR, with one record for every CDR3 protein. The sample carries about 180,000 distinct CDR3 sequences, about half recorded once. Specimen: sorted CD4+, CD8+, or CD8+CD57+ T cells (not recorded which) from PBMCs. These receptor sequences come from a human donor in good health.

V gene TRBV5-5 combines with J gene TRBJ2-5; TRBD2 matches at 10 bases. The CDR3 is 17 residues long. The V gene's germline CDR1 is SGHKS and CDR2 YYEKEE (reference sequence). Unmatched junction bases numbered 8, after V lost 0 bases and J lost 3 bases. CDR3 sequence reads: CASSLARNSGGEETQYF. The CDR3 region has the DNA TGTGCCAGCAGCTTGGCACGGAACAGCGGGGGGGAAGAGACCCAGTACTTC.

This clonotype was recorded many times. The chain joins TRBV7-2 to TRBJ1-1; possible D gene TRBD1, 6 bases. CDR3 length equals 15 residues. Trimming took off 2 bases at V and 3 bases at J, with 13 bases between the two ends. CDR1 is SGHTA and CDR2 is FQGNSA in the germline V gene. CDR3 DNA: TGTGCCAGCAGCTTACAGGGAACAGGGTACACTGAAGCTTTCTTT. This gives the protein CASSLQGTGYTEAFF.

In its sample, this clonotype was seen many times. This rearrangement joins TRBV12-3 or TRBV12-4 to TRBJ2-7, with 8 bases fitting TRBD1. After removal of 3 bases from V and 2 bases from J, the junction contained 3 bases not matched to a gene. The length of the CDR3 is 14 residues. The chain's CDR3 is CASSLSGGTYEQYF. DNA for the CDR3: TGTGCCAGCAGTTTGTCAGGGGGCACCTACGAGCAGTACTTC.

This clonotype showed up many times. The chain recombines TRBV7-9 with TRBJ2-1; D call uncertain. Germline V CDR1 and CDR2: SEHNR, FQNEAQ (reference sequence). V gave up 2 bases and J gave up 9 bases, with 5 bases separating them. The CDR3 has 11 amino acids. Here the CDR3 reads CASSLSSEQFF. The DNA for the CDR3 is TGTGCCAGCAGCTTAAGCAGTGAGCAGTTCTTC. The full variable domain, in which reference TRBV7-9 and TRBJ2-1 provide the parts outside the CDR3, is DTGVSQNPRHKITKRGQNVTFRCDPISEHNRLYWYRQTLGQGPEFLTYFQNEAQLEKSRLLSDRFSAERPKGSFSTLEIQRTEQGDSAMYLCASSLSSEQFFGPGTRLTVL.

The chain has TRBV4-1 and TRBJ1-2; D unresolved. The CDR3 length is 15 residues. Trimming removed 3 bases from V and 3 bases from J, with 14 bases in between. Germline V gene sequence: CDR1 MGHRA, CDR2 YSYEKL. CDR3 protein: CASSHYDTIHYGYTF. Written as DNA, the CDR3 is TGCGCCAGCAGCCATTACGACACGATCCACTATGGCTACACCTTC.

There are a few counts of this clonotype. The chain combines TRBV5-1 with TRBJ2-7; 8 positions agree with TRBD1. Germline V gives CDR1 SGHRS, CDR2 YFSETQ. The V gene end was trimmed by 7 bases and the J gene end by 2 bases; junction bases not matched to a gene: 14. The CDR3 has 16 amino acids. The CDR3 sequence: CASDIGTEDRAYEQYF. CDR3 in DNA: TGCGCCAGCGATATCGGGACCGAGGACAGGGCCTACGAGCAGTACTTC. Based on the CDR3 plus reference TRBV5-1 and TRBJ2-7, the full variable domain is KAGVTQTPRYLIKTRGQQVTLSCSPISGHRSVSWYQQTPGQGLQFLFEYFSETQRNKGNFPGRFSGRQFSNSRSEMNVSTLELGDSALYLCASDIGTEDRAYEQYFGPGTRLTVT.

Comment on this clonotype: A read error may be the cause here, since a much bigger clone is one base away. This chain uses TRBV11-3 with TRBJ2-7, with a possible D match to TRBD2 (6 bases). V was trimmed by 2 bases and J by 2 bases, leaving 13 bases between them. The V gene's germline CDR1 is SGHNT and CDR2 YENEEA. CDR3 length: 15 residues. In DNA form, the CDR3 reads TGTGCCAGCAGCTTAAGGTACGGGGAGGCCTACGAGCAGTACTTC. Translating gives CASSLRYGEAYEQYF.

The CDR3 sequence: CSGERGTDEAFF. The CDR3 bases are TGCAGTGGTGAGCGCGGGACGGATGAAGCTTTCTTT. The rearrangement links TRBV20-1 to TRBJ1-1, with D possibly being TRBD1 (5 bases). The CDR3 length is 12 residues. Trimming shortened V by 7 bases and J by 7 bases, and 16 bases separated the two germline ends. The germline V gene has CDR1 DFQATT and CDR2 SNEGSKA (reference sequence).

The CDR3 spells CATSDQGQGDTGELFF. For the CDR3, the DNA is TGTGCCACCAGTGACCAGGGACAGGGGGACACCGGGGAGCTGTTTTTT. The rearrangement uses TRBV24-1 and TRBJ2-2; 11 nucleotides align to TRBD1. The CDR3 is 16 amino acids. With V trimmed by 4 bases and J by 3 bases, 3 bases remained unmatched. Germline-derived CDR1 and CDR2 are KGHDR and SFDVKD.

This clonotype came up a few times. The J gene is TRBJ2-1, the V gene TRBV25-1; no firm D call. CDR1 is MGHDK, CDR2 SYGVNS, per germline. The CDR3 has 11 residues. V gave up 4 bases and J gave up 14 bases, with 12 bases separating them. The CDR3: CASSGYRAKFF. The CDR3 bases are TGTGCCAGCAGTGGGTATCGGGCGAAGTTCTTC.

This rearrangement joins TRBV2 to TRBJ1-2; the match to TRBD1 covers 9 bases. With V trimmed by 8 bases and J by 8 bases, 9 bases remained unmatched. The CDR3 has 13 amino acids. CDR1 is SNHLY, CDR2 FYNNEI, per germline. The CDR3 protein is CASLGGTGKGYTF. Written as DNA, the CDR3 is TGTGCCAGCTTGGGAGGGACAGGGAAAGGCTACACCTTC.

The chain couples TRBV2 to TRBJ2-5; 9 bases agree with TRBD1. The CDR3 extends over 13 amino acids. The ends lost 7 bases at V and 5 bases at J; junction bases unmatched: 5. Germline V gene data show CDR1 as SNHLY and CDR2 as FYNNEI. The CDR3 bases are TGTGCCAGCATGGGGACAGGGCTGGAGACCCAGTACTTC. As protein: CASMGTGLETQYF.

This clonotype appeared many times. V is TRBV20-1 and J is TRBJ2-7; the D gene is possibly TRBD1 (5 bases). CDR1 and CDR2 (germline): DFQATT, SNEGSKA (reference sequence). V was clipped by 4 bases and J by 3 bases, with 16 bases between them. The CDR3 has 14 residues. CDR3 loop: CSAIPRTKSYEQYF. Here the CDR3 DNA reads TGCAGTGCTATCCCCCGGACAAAAAGCTACGAGCAGTACTTC.

This clonotype was recorded many times. V gene TRBV20-1 combines with J gene TRBJ2-1; D not certain. CDR1 and CDR2 from the germline V gene are DFQATT and SNEGSKA (reference sequence). V was clipped by 6 bases and J by 5 bases, with 17 bases between them. CDR3 length equals 14 residues. For the CDR3, the DNA is TGCAGTGCCCTGCACCCGTCAAAGGACAATGAGCAGTTCTTC. This sequence encodes CSALHPSKDNEQFF.

To note about this clonotype: This may stem from a read error, because a much larger clone lies one nucleotide away. This rearrangement joins TRBV4-2 to TRBJ2-3; D is undetermined. V lost 2 bases to trimming and J lost 3 bases, with 6 bases between them. The CDR3 is 13 amino acids. Germline V lookup: CDR1 LGHNA, CDR2 YNFKEQ. The CDR3 is CASSQTLTDTQYF. The CDR3 region has the DNA TGTGCCAGCAGCCAAACGCTTACAGATACGCAGTATTTT.

This clonotype has just a few counts. The V call is TRBV19, the J call TRBJ1-5; 10 bases line up with TRBD1. There are 15 residues in the CDR3. CDR1 and CDR2 from the germline V gene are LNHDA and SQIVND (reference sequence). The trim removed 8 bases at V and 1 base at J, leaving 5 bases unmatched. CDR3 nucleotide sequence: TGTGCCAGTGCTGGACAGGGGGTAAGCAATCAGCCCCAGCATTTT. Residues: CASAGQGVSNQPQHF.

This clonotype was recorded many times. V and J are TRBV19 and TRBJ1-2; no reliable D call. The CDR3 is 13 amino acids. Trimming left V 4 bases short and J 2 bases short, with 8 bases between. Per germline, CDR1 LNHDA and CDR2 SQIVND (reference sequence). The CDR3 nucleotides read TGTGCCAGTAGTAAGAGGCCCAACTATGGCTACACCTTC. Its translation: CASSKRPNYGYTF. Looking up the rest from reference TRBV19 and TRBJ1-2 gives the full variable domain: DGGITQSPKYLFRKEGQNVTLSCEQNLNHDAMYWYRQDPGQGLRLIYYSQIVNDFQKGDIAEGYSVSREKKESFPLTVTSAQKNPTAFYLCASSKRPNYGYTFGSGTRLTVV.

The chain combines TRBV29-1 with TRBJ1-1; a possible D gene is TRBD1 (5 bases). This CDR3 region has 15 residues. Germline V CDR1 and CDR2: SQVTM, ANQGSEA. V lost 4 bases and J lost 3, with 18 bases in between. The CDR3 reads CSVGAEGGADTEAFF. The CDR3 nucleotides are TGCAGCGTTGGAGCAGAAGGCGGGGCGGACACTGAAGCTTTCTTT.

In DNA, the CDR3 is TGTGCCACCAGTGAGGGACTAGCGGGAACAACAGATACGCAGTATTTT. This translates into CATSEGLAGTTDTQYF. The rearrangement links TRBV24-1 to TRBJ2-3; 13 bases align to TRBD2. Germline values: CDR1 KGHDR, CDR2 SFDVKD. V shed 4 bases, J shed 3 bases, and the junction held 3 bases outside the gene matches. CDR3 length: 16 amino acids.

This clonotype was detected only once. The V and J genes are TRBV11-3 and TRBJ1-1; D is perhaps TRBD1 (6 bases). This CDR3 has 15 residues. V lost 8 bases and J 1 base, leaving 17 bases between the germline ends. Germline V gives CDR1 SGHNT, CDR2 YENEEA. This CDR3 reads CASQQGLGPNTEAFF. The CDR3, as DNA: TGTGCCAGCCAACAGGGTCTTGGGCCGAACACTGAAGCTTTCTTT.

The chain is built from TRBV10-3 and TRBJ1-2; 10 bases match TRBD1. This CDR3 is 17 amino acids long. Germline assignment: CDR1 ENHRY and CDR2 SYGVKD. The V gene end was trimmed by 5 bases and the J gene end by 5 bases; junction bases not matched to a gene: 14. CDR3 residues: CAISPQTLTGGLYGYTF. Here the CDR3 DNA reads TGTGCCATCAGTCCCCAGACTCTGACAGGGGGCCTGTATGGCTACACCTTC.